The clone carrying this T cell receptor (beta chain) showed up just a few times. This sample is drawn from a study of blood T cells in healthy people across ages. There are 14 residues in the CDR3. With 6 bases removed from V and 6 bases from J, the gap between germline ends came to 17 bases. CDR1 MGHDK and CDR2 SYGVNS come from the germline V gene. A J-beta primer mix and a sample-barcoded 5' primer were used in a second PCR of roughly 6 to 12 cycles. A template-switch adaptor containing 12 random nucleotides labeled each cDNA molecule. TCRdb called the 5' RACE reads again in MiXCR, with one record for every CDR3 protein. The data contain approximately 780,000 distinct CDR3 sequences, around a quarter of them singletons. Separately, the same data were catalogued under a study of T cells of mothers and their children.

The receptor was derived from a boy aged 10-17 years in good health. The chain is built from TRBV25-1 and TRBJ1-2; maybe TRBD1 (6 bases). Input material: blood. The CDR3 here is CASRFGGAQNGYTF. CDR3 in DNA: TGTGCCAGCAGGTTCGGGGGGGCGCAGAATGGCTACACCTTC.